Listed here is a single TCR beta chain. This clone was observed a few times. Its antigen remains undetermined. No base qualities exist here, and no much larger clone lies one base off it. The sample belongs to a study of blood T cell repertoires in COVID-19 (dated by TCRdb to about 2020). At the level of the whole study: Collaborator samples came from the United States, Italy and Spain and covered acute and convalescent phases of COVID-19. The prospective study material was composed of cDNA or gDNA derived from T cells, B-cell-depleted T cells, or PBMCs. The dataset comprised deeply sampled blood TCRbeta repertoires from subjects exposed to, actively infected with, or recovered from COVID-19. The repertoires were made available in a free public database intended to serve as a resource for research on the immune response to SARS-CoV-2. Samples were obtained from the ongoing ImmuneRACE study (first 160 participants) and from some 1,300 subjects provided by 6 global collaborators. A de-identified subject ID, COVID-19 status, age in years and sex were almost always included in the sample metadata. Where available, HLA class I and class II types were obtained from metadata supplied by the sample provider rather than from assay-based typing. What the study reported, not specific to this receptor: The amount of clinical and demographic metadata varied by source and participant and was provided uncurated.

Spanning cysteine to phenylalanine, the CDR3 consists of 16 amino acids. Only CDR3 DNA remains: 48 bases, in frame from the first base. The germline V gene provides CDR1 MNHEY and CDR2 SVGAGI. V is cut by 2 bases and J by 0 bases, and the space between the germline ends is 14 bases. Each collaborating institution followed its own protocols to collect whole blood in K2EDTA tubes. For TCRbeta analysis, collaborators shipped samples as frozen whole blood, isolated PBMCs, or DNA extracted from either of those sample types. TCRbeta CDR3 regions were amplified from genomic DNA by means of the immunoSEQ Assay, a bias-controlled multiplex PCR. From the authors' description of their analysis: Within the assay, amplification of reference gene primers was used to estimate how many nucleated cells each sample contained. To quantify the absolute abundance of each unique TCRbeta CDR3 rearrangement, sequence reads were collapsed and filtered. For each sample, productive Simpson clonality was calculated as the square root of Simpson's diversity index over productive rearrangements. This is the immuneACCESS table as TCRdb keeps it, with only in-frame sequences that have V and J called. A part of the clones is gone; compared with another copy, unresolved V genes explain less than half, and the rest is unexplained. That table is the source of V, J and clone size, and D and trimming were worked out from the DNA. Present in this sample are some 110,000 clones, 82% of which were seen just once. The ten largest clones represent 7.9% of the sample.

The TCR originated in a man aged 70 or older with acute or convalescent COVID-19. Sequencing was performed on peripheral blood. The chain employs TRBV6-5 and TRBJ2-7, and perhaps TRBD1 as D gene, on 5 matching bases. The bases are TGTGCCAGCAGTTACGTTGCTACCACAGGCTCCTACGAGCAGTACTTC. Translated, it reads CASSYVATTGSYEQYF.